The 25 T cell receptor beta chains given below trace back to one sample, sequenced in a study of blood T cell repertoires in COVID-19. Using immunoSEQ multiplex PCR, the repertoire was profiled, and TCRdb retains in-frame clones only, with some absent. Among about 270,000 clones listed, under 95% were seen once. Sequencing input: PBMCs or T cells enriched from blood (not recorded which). The source of these receptors is a woman in her thirties or forties with acute COVID-19.

The chain is built from TRBV5-1 and TRBJ1-1; TRBD1 agrees at 7 bases. The CDR3 covers 15 residues. V was pared by 4 bases and J by 0 bases, with 6 bases of the junction left unmatched. Germline V gives CDR1 SGHRS, CDR2 YFSETQ. CDR3 sequence reads: CASSGTGTVNTEAFF. The CDR3 DNA reads TGCGCCAGCAGCGGTACCGGGACAGTGAACACTGAAGCTTTCTTT.

This sequence joins TRBV7-2 and TRBJ1-3; 11 bases match TRBD1. Germline lookup yields CDR1 SGHTA and CDR2 FQGNSA. J lost 0 bases, V lost 0 bases, and 1 base had no gene match. The CDR3 spans 17 residues. CDR3 sequence: CASSLAGQGASGNTIYF. Written as DNA, the CDR3 is TGTGCCAGCAGCTTAGCCGGACAGGGGGCCTCTGGAAACACCATATATTTT.

The chain joins TRBV7-2 to TRBJ1-3, with 7 nucleotides matching TRBD1. The CDR3 sequence is 17 residues long. Germline V gene sequence: CDR1 SGHTA, CDR2 FQGNSA. The junction had 10 bases not matched to a gene; V was cut back by 5 bases and J by 0 bases. CDR3 in DNA: TGTGCCAGCAGCAGCCGGGACAGACCTAGCTCTGGAAACACCATATATTTT. Protein: CASSSRDRPSSGNTIYF.

The V and J genes are TRBV2 and TRBJ1-2, with TRBD1 matching over 8 bases. The V gene end was trimmed by 7 bases and the J gene end by 3 bases; junction bases not matched to a gene: 4. Germline-derived CDR1 and CDR2 are SNHLY and FYNNEI. This CDR3 is built from 13 residues. This CDR3 is CASTIQGDYGYTF. CDR3 nucleotides: TGTGCCAGCACTATACAGGGGGACTATGGCTACACCTTC. Drawing the rest from reference TRBV2 and TRBJ1-2, the complete variable domain is EPEVTQTPSHQVTQMGQEVILRCVPISNHLYFYWYRQILGQKVEFLVSFYNNEISEKSEIFDDQFSVERPDGSNFTLKIRSTKLEDSAMYFCASTIQGDYGYTFGSGTRLTVV.

V is TRBV7-9 and J is TRBJ2-3, with D maybe TRBD2 (6 bases). Germline V gene lookup returns CDR1 SEHNR and CDR2 FQNEAQ (reference sequence). Trimming left V 5 bases short and J 6 bases short, with 21 bases between. The length of the CDR3 is 16 residues. The DNA for the CDR3 is TGTGCCAGCAGCCCCCAGATATCCGGGAGAGGTGATACGCAGTATTTT. Its protein is CASSPQISGRGDTQYF.

This CDR3 reads CASSLDDRGNSPLHF. The CDR3 DNA reads TGTGCCAGCAGCCTGGACGACAGGGGAAACTCACCCCTCCACTTT. The chain has TRBV5-8 and TRBJ1-6; 8 nucleotides agree with TRBD1. Germline CDR1 SGHTS, CDR2 YDEGEE. There are 15 residues in the CDR3. After removal of 4 bases from V and 10 bases from J, the junction contained 10 bases not matched to a gene.

The rearrangement joins TRBV18 to TRBJ2-1; 8 nucleotides align to TRBD2. This CDR3 contains 17 residues. After removal of 3 bases from V and 1 base from J, the junction contained 8 bases not matched to a gene. Germline CDR1 reads KGHSH; CDR2 reads LQKENI. The CDR3 bases are TGTGCCAGCTCACCGGGCGTAGCGGGGCTATCCTACAATGAGCAGTTCTTC. Translated, it gives CASSPGVAGLSYNEQFF.

The genes are TRBV5-1 and TRBJ2-2, with a possible D match to TRBD1 (6 bases). The CDR3 length is 15 residues. CDR1 SGHRS and CDR2 YFSETQ come from the germline V gene. V was trimmed by 0 bases and J by 6 bases, leaving 12 bases between them. In DNA, the CDR3 is TGCGCCAGCAGCTTGGTTGGGGGCGCGGCCGGGGAGCTGTTTTTT. Translation: CASSLVGGAAGELFF.

The chain couples TRBV12-3 or TRBV12-4 to TRBJ1-2; 8 bases are a match to TRBD1. With 4 bases clipped from V and 8 bases from J, the junction kept 6 bases outside the gene matches. The CDR3 consists of 13 residues. The CDR3 DNA follows: TGTGCCAGCAGTTCTCGACAGGGGAAAGGCTACACCTTC. Amino acid sequence: CASSSRQGKGYTF.

This clone appeared once. V and J are TRBV5-4 and TRBJ1-1; tentative D call: TRBD1 (6 bases). Germline lookup yields CDR1 SGHNT and CDR2 YYREEE (reference sequence). V lost 1 base, J lost 0 bases, and 7 bases lay in between. The CDR3 consists of 14 residues. In nucleotides, the CDR3 is TGTGCCAGCAGCTTGACAGGGATGAACACTGAAGCTTTCTTT. Amino acid sequence: CASSLTGMNTEAFF.

V gene TRBV5-1 combines with J gene TRBJ1-2; TRBD1 matches 7 bases. The J segment lost 6 bases and the V segment lost 6 bases, leaving 8 bases of the junction unmatched. The CDR3 sequence is 13 residues long. CDR1 SGHRS and CDR2 YFSETQ come from the germline V gene. CDR3 bases: TGCGCCAGCAACGCTGACAGGGTGGATGGCTACACCTTC. Amino acids: CASNADRVDGYTF.

V and J are TRBV25-1 and TRBJ1-6; 10 bases map to TRBD1. V lost 1 base and J lost 10; bases outside the gene matches: 10. The CDR3 is 17 residues long. Germline V CDR1 and CDR2: MGHDK, SYGVNS. The CDR3 protein is CASSESTRTGGSSPLHF. CDR3 in DNA: TGTGCCAGCAGTGAATCAACCCGGACAGGGGGATCCTCACCCCTCCACTTT. Looking up the rest from reference TRBV25-1 and TRBJ1-6 gives the full variable domain: EADIYQTPRYLVIGTGKKITLECSQTMGHDKMYWYQQDPGMELHLIHYSYGVNSTEKGDLSSESTVSRIRTEHFPLTLESARPSHTSQYLCASSESTRTGGSSPLHFGNGTRLTVT.

This clone was observed a single time. The chain combines TRBV7-9 with TRBJ2-2; TRBD2 matches at 9 bases. Germline lookup yields CDR1 SEHNR and CDR2 FQNEAQ (reference sequence). The CDR3 sequence is 15 residues long. Trimming removed 1 base from V and 7 bases from J; junction bases left unmatched: 4. In DNA, the CDR3 is TGTGCCAGCAGCTTAGAACGCGGGAGGGTCGGGGAGCTGTTTTTT. Its translation: CASSLERGRVGELFF.

The genes are TRBV19 and TRBJ2-1, with TRBD2 identical over 10 bases. Germline trimming cut 4 bases from V and 3 bases from J; bases unmatched to any gene: 3. CDR3 size: 15 residues. Germline assignment: CDR1 LNHDA and CDR2 SQIVND (reference sequence). CDR3 DNA sequence: TGTGCCAGTAGTAATCTAGCGGGAGACTACAATGAGCAGTTCTTC. Translated: CASSNLAGDYNEQFF.

This clone was counted between two and nine times. This chain uses TRBV9 with TRBJ2-5; D may be TRBD2 (6 bases). V was shortened by 4 bases and J by 1 base, with 17 bases between the two germline ends. Germline lookup yields CDR1 SGDLS and CDR2 YYNGEE. The CDR3 has 16 residues. CDR3 DNA sequence: TGTGCCAGCAGCCCCCACTCGGGGGATCTCCAAGAGACCCAGTACTTC. Protein: CASSPHSGDLQETQYF.

This clone was detected only once. The genes are TRBV19 and TRBJ1-1; TRBD1 matches 7 bases. The trim removed 0 bases at V and 0 bases at J, leaving 7 bases unmatched. Germline V gene sequence: CDR1 LNHDA, CDR2 SQIVND (reference sequence). This CDR3 region has 17 residues. The DNA of the CDR3 is TGTGCCAGTAGTATAGAGGGCCCCACAGGGGTGAACACTGAAGCTTTCTTT. It yields the protein CASSIEGPTGVNTEAFF.

This chain links TRBV13 with TRBJ2-3; 7 bases map to TRBD2. Germline V gives CDR1 PRHDT, CDR2 FYEKMQ (reference sequence). The CDR3 spans 16 residues. The V gene end was trimmed by 2 bases and the J gene end by 4 bases; junction bases not matched to a gene: 9. Here the CDR3 DNA reads TGTGCCAGCAGCTTAAGTTCGAGGACTAGTGCAGATACGCAGTATTTT. Translated: CASSLSSRTSADTQYF.

This chain links TRBV28 with TRBJ2-7; D may be TRBD2 (5 bases). Germline V gene lookup returns CDR1 MDHEN and CDR2 SYDVKM. The CDR3 is 16 amino acids. Trimming cost V 5 bases and J 0 bases, with 17 bases left between them. CDR3 nucleotide sequence: TGTGCCAGCAGTACTTCATCCCCGGGGAGCTCCTACGAGCAGTACTTC. Amino acids: CASSTSSPGSSYEQYF.

The chain recombines TRBV7-8 with TRBJ2-3; D possibly corresponds to TRBD1 (5 bases). V was shortened by 5 bases and J by 5 bases, with 11 bases between the two germline ends. The germline CDR1 and CDR2 sequences are SGHVS and FQNEAQ. This CDR3 has 13 residues. The DNA of the CDR3 is TGTGCCAGCAGCCCTCCCAGGGTAGATACGCAGTATTTT. It is translated as CASSPPRVDTQYF.

This clone was seen a handful of times. The rearrangement joins TRBV11-1 to TRBJ1-1; D unclear. The germline V and J ends were trimmed by 1 base and 11 bases, with 14 bases remaining between them. CDR3 length: 13 residues. Germline CDR1 and CDR2: SGHAT and FQDESV (reference sequence). DNA of the CDR3: TGTGCCAGCAGCTTAGGAGGAGCTCGGGTGGCTTTCTTT. Protein sequence: CASSLGGARVAFF.

J is TRBJ2-7 and V is TRBV19, with D possibly being TRBD2 (7 bases). The V and J ends lost 5 bases and 6 bases respectively, with 17 bases between them. Germline CDR1 LNHDA, CDR2 SQIVND (reference sequence). This CDR3 has 14 residues. The CDR3 bases are TGTGCCAGTAGTGTGACCTCGGGGGGCCTCGAGCAGTACTTC. It is translated as CASSVTSGGLEQYF.

V and J are TRBV5-5 and TRBJ2-5, with TRBD1 matching over 7 bases. From germline, CDR1 is SGHKS and CDR2 YYEKEE (reference sequence). The V gene end was trimmed by 0 bases and the J gene end by 3 bases; junction bases not matched to a gene: 2. The CDR3 is 14 amino acids. This CDR3 is CASSLVGTEETQYF. CDR3 bases: TGTGCCAGCAGCTTGGTTGGGACAGAAGAGACCCAGTACTTC.

The chain has TRBV15 and TRBJ1-5; D possibly corresponds to TRBD1 (6 bases). The CDR3 is 17 amino acids. Germline V gene data show CDR1 as LNHNV and CDR2 as YYDKDF (reference sequence). Trimming shortened V by 0 bases and J by 5 bases, and 17 bases separated the two germline ends. The CDR3 region is CATSRDLAGALYQPQHF. The CDR3 DNA follows: TGTGCCACCAGCAGAGATTTGGCAGGGGCCTTATATCAGCCCCAGCATTTT.

The rearrangement links TRBV24-1 to TRBJ2-3; tentative D call: TRBD2 (5 bases). This CDR3 is built from 13 residues. V dropped 5 bases and J dropped 4 bases, with 9 bases sitting between them. Germline V CDR1 and CDR2: KGHDR, SFDVKD. CDR3 sequence reads: CATSARVSDTQYF. In nucleotides, the CDR3 is TGTGCCACCAGTGCGCGGGTTTCAGATACGCAGTATTTT.

This chain uses TRBV12-3 or TRBV12-4 with TRBJ2-1; possible D gene TRBD1, 5 bases. V lost 5 bases and J 10 bases, leaving 9 bases between the germline ends. The CDR3 is 11 amino acids. The CDR3 DNA follows: TGTGCCAGCAGTGCCAACAGGGAGCAGTTCTTC. It codes for CASSANREQFF.